This TCR beta chain emerged from a study of T-cell memory formation after mild COVID-19. TCRdb passed the 5' RACE reads through MiXCR, listing each CDR3 protein once. The repertoire includes under 600,000 distinct CDR3 sequences, about a fifth of them detected once, and 7% to 9% sits in the top ten. Germline CDR1 MNHEY, CDR2 SVGEGT. V was cut by 2 bases and J by 1 base, with 5 bases left in between. This CDR3 comprises 13 residues. A few counts support this clonotype. This chain connects TRBV6-2 or TRBV6-3 to TRBJ1-1; D is possibly TRBD1 (5 bases). This clonotype was sampled from an adult woman who had mild COVID-19 (a few samples of this study predate the infection). Cell type and time point are not known. The sequenced material came from PBMCs or a T cell subset sorted from them (not recorded which). The DNA for the CDR3 is TGTGCCAGCAGTTACACAGGGAACACTGAAGCTTTCTTT. Its translation: CASSYTGNTEAFF.